This TCR beta chain was documented in a study of glioma-infiltrating T cells (dated by TCRdb to the mid-2010s). Regarding the research as a whole: TCR alpha- and beta-chain repertoires were sequenced from glioma tissue, non-neoplastic brain tissue and matched peripheral blood mononuclear cells. To measure how far tissue and blood T-cell populations diverged, each tissue-infiltrating repertoire was compared against the peripheral blood repertoire of the same patient. Three low-grade glioma patients, about 8 primary glioblastoma patients, and three non-glioma patients who contributed non-neoplastic brain tissue made up the paired cohort. Beyond this particular receptor, the publication reports: Only a very small number of CDR3 sequences turned up in both tissue and blood, a result put down to high CDR3 diversity combined with limited sampling. Small numbers underpinned the group comparisons: eight glioblastoma patients, three low-grade glioma patients and three non-neoplastic patients. VJ-independent divergence between tissue and blood was lower than expected in non-neoplastic patients but higher than expected in all gliomas, particularly low-grade gliomas.

TCR alpha and beta CDR3 regions were amplified with the iRepertoire nested amplicon-rescue multiplex PCR (arm-PCR) platform from RNA. The input for one-step reverse transcription and amplification was about 95-400 ng of tissue mRNA or PBMC total RNA. Following bead purification, Illumina adapters were added by a secondary multiplex PCR, and libraries between 200 and 400 bp were gel-purified. The libraries contained internal 6-nucleotide barcodes that were used for demultiplexing. The libraries were sequenced on an Illumina MiSeq using 2x220 or 2x250 nucleotide paired-end reads. On the authors' methods: Paired reads were merged using FLASH 1.2.11 and aligned with BWA-MEM to the GRCh37 human genome, and TRA and TRB reads were then extracted. V and J assignment used an IMGT-derived reference of cassette sequences and CDR3 motifs that included pseudogenes. Reads were translated in three frames, and productive CDR3s were defined as those with a C...FGXG motif and no stop codons. A clonotype was defined as a unique combination of a V-J cassette pair and a CDR3 amino acid sequence. Reads were filtered by Hamming distance, thresholded by each sample's sequence error rate in mapped regions. TCRdb reran the public reads through fastp at Q25 and MiXCR, keeping productive beta chains. CDR3 protein duplicates are merged, each entry listing the most common genes and DNA. TCRdb's processing, not the authors', yielded these V and J calls. In this sample the table shows about 130,000 distinct CDR3 sequences, approximately 23% of which occur a single time. Of the sample, 13% to 15% is held by the ten largest clones.

This clonotype showed up many times. What antigen it recognizes has not been identified. Base qualities were left out, and no much larger clone turns up one base away. The CDR3 runs 13 residues from the cysteine to the phenylalanine. Just CDR3 DNA is preserved here, 39 bases in frame from base 1. V was cut back by 0 bases and J by 4 bases, leaving a gap of 3 bases between them. The germline V gene provides CDR1 MNHEY and CDR2 SVGEGT. The receptor chain draws on TRBV6-2 or TRBV6-3 and TRBJ2-2; the D gene is not confidently resolved. What was sequenced was glioma tissue, nonneoplastic brain tissue, or PBMCs (not recorded which). This TCR was sampled from a human donor with low-grade glioma or glioblastoma, undergoing nonglioma brain surgery, or in good health (not recorded which). The base sequence is TGTGCCAGCAGTTACTCGGGCACCGGGGAGCTGTTTTTT. Translated, this gives CASSYSGTGELFF.